The 29 T cell receptor beta chains reported below all come from one sample, sequenced in a study of metastatic and nonmetastatic thyroid tumors. TCRdb recomputed clones from the PCR reads via MiXCR. The data show more than 11,000 clones, under 35% seen once. Thyroid surgery was performed in patients who had received no treatment beforehand. Sequencing input: blood. These receptors all stem from a female donor with papillary thyroid cancer or a benign thyroid nodule (not recorded which). Some clones in this sample may be carry-over from other donors' samples.

V usage is TRBV7-3 and J usage is TRBJ2-3; no clear D. Germline values: CDR1 SGHTA, CDR2 FQGTGA. CDR3 size: 15 residues. The ends were cut back, 0 bases at V and 0 bases at J, with 7 bases in the middle. The CDR3: CASSLTTDSTDTQYF. DNA of the CDR3: TGTGCCAGCAGCTTAACGACGGACAGCACAGATACGCAGTATTTT.

This clone was detected ten times or more. This chain uses TRBV20-1 with TRBJ2-2, with D perhaps matching TRBD1 or TRBD2 (5 bases each). The V and J ends lost 5 bases and 3 bases respectively, with 13 bases between them. This CDR3 region has 14 residues. CDR1 DFQATT and CDR2 SNEGSKA come from the germline V gene (reference sequence). The CDR3 spells CSAASGTDTGELFF. The DNA of the CDR3 is TGCAGTGCTGCTTCAGGGACGGACACCGGGGAGCTGTTTTTT.

This clone has a count of ten or more. A single base separates this from a much larger clone, so it may be a read error. This chain joins TRBV20-1 and TRBJ2-1; D remains ambiguous. Trimming shortened V by 0 bases and J by 0 bases, and 12 bases separated the two germline ends. This CDR3 spans 16 amino acids. Germline assignment: CDR1 DFQATT and CDR2 SNEGSKA (reference sequence). The CDR3 DNA sequence: TGCAGTGCTAGAGATATGGCGCCAAGCTCCTACAATGAGCAGTTCTTC. Protein sequence: CSARDMAPSSYNEQFF.

This clone appeared many times. This CDR3 is also generated by other DNA sequences in the sample. V is TRBV2 and J is TRBJ2-3, with D tentatively TRBD2 (5 bases). V was clipped by 8 bases and J by 4 bases, with 13 bases between them. Germline CDR1 and CDR2: SNHLY and FYNNEI. This CDR3 is 13 amino acids long. As DNA, the CDR3 is TGTGCCAGCCAACGGGATCGGGCAGATACGCAGTATTTT. Its translation is CASQRDRADTQYF.

As to this clone: Since the CDR3 does not end with the conserved phenylalanine or tryptophan, this likely comes from a read error. V usage is TRBV5-6 and J usage is TRBJ2-3; D is possibly TRBD2 (5 bases). CDR1 is SGHDT, CDR2 YYEEEE, per germline. CDR3 length: 12 amino acids. CDR3 region: CAISRTGDTQYS. In DNA form, the CDR3 reads TGTGCCATCAGCAGGACTGGTGATACGCAGTATTCT.

The CDR3 is CASSLSQGGGYTF. In DNA, the CDR3 is TGTGCCAGCAGCTTAAGTCAGGGTGGCGGCTACACCTTC. V usage is TRBV7-9 and J usage is TRBJ1-2; TRBD1 might be the D (5 bases). V dropped 2 bases and J dropped 8 bases, with 12 bases sitting between them. The germline V gene has CDR1 SEHNR and CDR2 FQNEAQ (reference sequence). This CDR3 is 13 amino acids long. Supplemented by reference TRBV7-9 and TRBJ1-2, the full variable domain reads DTGVSQNPRHKITKRGQNVTFRCDPISEHNRLYWYRQTLGQGPEFLTYFQNEAQLEKSRLLSDRFSAERPKGSFSTLEIQRTEQGDSAMYLCASSLSQGGGYTFGSGTRLTVV.

The chain has TRBV30 and TRBJ2-7; 10 positions match TRBD2. Per the germline V gene, CDR1 is GTSNPN and CDR2 is SVGIG (reference sequence). V was pared by 0 bases and J by 9 bases, with 5 bases of the junction left unmatched. The CDR3 covers 13 residues. The CDR3 nucleotides are TGTGCCTGGAGTGTACGGTTAGCGGGAGGGCAGTACTTC. Translating gives CAWSVRLAGGQYF.

By share, this clone ranks as medium-sized (0.01 to 0.1%). J is TRBJ1-1 and V is TRBV2; 10 bases fit TRBD1. V lost 7 bases, J lost 5 bases, and 4 bases stayed unmatched. Germline CDR1 is SNHLY and CDR2 is FYNNEI. The CDR3 length is 13 residues. The CDR3 nucleotides are TGTGCCAGCACGGACAGGGGGTGGACTGAAGCTTTCTTT. Amino acids: CASTDRGWTEAFF.

By sample fraction, this clone is medium-sized. The gene calls are TRBV10-3 and TRBJ1-5; 12 bases are shared with TRBD1. The CDR3 runs 16 residues. The germline V gene encodes CDR1 ENHRY and CDR2 SYGVKD. J gave up 2 bases and V 10 bases, and 9 bases lay outside the gene matches. CDR3: CATRGTGGFGNQPQHF. DNA for the CDR3: TGTGCCACGAGAGGGACAGGGGGCTTTGGCAATCAGCCCCAGCATTTT.

This chain connects TRBV4-1 to TRBJ1-5; 10 nucleotides agree with TRBD1. V lost 8 bases and J lost 3; bases outside the gene matches: 4. The CDR3 is 14 residues long. Germline loops: CDR1 MGHRA, CDR2 YSYEKL. CDR3: CASRRQGANQPQHF. CDR3 coding DNA: TGCGCCAGCCGAAGACAGGGGGCCAATCAGCCCCAGCATTTT.

Many counts were recorded for this clone. The J gene is TRBJ1-4, the V gene TRBV12-3 or TRBV12-4, with 11 bases fitting TRBD1. The CDR3 spans 16 residues. The J segment lost 5 bases and the V segment lost 6 bases, leaving 8 bases of the junction unmatched. The DNA of the CDR3 is TGTGCCAGCAGGCCTCCTGGGACAGGGGGAAATGAAAAACTGTTTTTT. This sequence encodes CASRPPGTGGNEKLFF.

Within the sample, this clone is medium-sized (0.01 to 0.1%). This sequence joins TRBV6-5 and TRBJ2-7, with TRBD2 matching 8 bases. V shed 0 bases, J shed 5 bases, and the junction held 6 bases outside the gene matches. This CDR3 region has 15 residues. Germline values: CDR1 MNHEY, CDR2 SVGAGI. The CDR3 DNA reads TGTGCCAGCAGTTACTCCAGCGGGAGTCAAAACGAGCAGTACTTC. This translates into CASSYSSGSQNEQYF.

This clone came up a few times. The V and J genes are TRBV27 and TRBJ1-5; D is uncertain. The CDR3 has 13 residues. The ends were cut back, 2 bases at V and 4 bases at J, with 6 bases in the middle. Looked up from germline, CDR1 is MNHEY and CDR2 is SMNVEV (reference sequence). CDR3 in amino acids: CASSLAGNQPQHF. CDR3 in DNA: TGTGCCAGCAGTTTAGCGGGGAATCAGCCCCAGCATTTT.

The chain carries TRBV25-1 and TRBJ1-1, with 10 bases identical to TRBD1. V dropped 0 bases and J dropped 6; count of bases not matched to a gene: 1. The CDR3 has 14 residues. Germline CDR1 reads MGHDK; CDR2 reads SYGVNS. The CDR3 loop is CASSEYGTGAEAFF. The CDR3 nucleotides are TGTGCCAGCAGTGAATACGGGACAGGGGCTGAAGCTTTCTTT.

In the case of this clone: Being one base from a much bigger clone, this may be a read error. This chain uses TRBV18 with TRBJ2-1; a possible D gene is TRBD2 (5 bases). The CDR3 has 13 residues. Germline CDR1 and CDR2: KGHSH and LQKENI. Deletions cut 7 bases from V and 9 bases from J, with 16 bases between. CDR3 in amino acids: CASLPLLDSEQFF. In nucleotides, the CDR3 is TGTGCCAGCTTGCCATTACTAGATAGTGAGCAGTTCTTC. The variable domain in full, with the rest retrieved from reference TRBV18 and TRBJ2-1, is NAGVMQNPRHLVRRRGQEARLRCSPMKGHSHVYWYRQLPEEGLKFMVYLQKENIIDESGMPKERFSAEFPKEGPSILRIQQVVRGDSAAYFCASLPLLDSEQFFGPGTRLTVL.

By its share, this clone is medium-sized (0.01 to 0.1%). The chain couples TRBV5-1 to TRBJ2-3, with 8 nucleotides matching TRBD2. The V gene's germline CDR1 is SGHRS and CDR2 YFSETQ. V dropped 0 bases and J dropped 6; count of bases not matched to a gene: 6. This CDR3 has 15 amino acids. CDR3: CASSLERGTSDTQYF. The CDR3 bases are TGCGCCAGCAGCTTGGAGCGGGGGACGTCTGATACGCAGTATTTT.

This clone was recorded many times. The germline gene is not matched at one end of the junction; a read error may be the cause. The chain has TRBV2 and TRBJ2-3; 8 bases fit TRBD1. The CDR3 sequence is 15 residues long. The V gene's germline CDR1 is SNHLY and CDR2 FYNNEI. CDR3 in amino acids: CASLQQGVTTDTQCF. The CDR3 DNA reads TGTGCCAGCCTACAACAGGGGGTAACCACAGATACGCAGTGTTTT.

The chain recombines TRBV11-2 with TRBJ2-1, with TRBD2 identical over 7 bases. Germline-derived CDR1 and CDR2 are SGHAT and FQNNGV. V shed 2 bases, J shed 2 bases, and the junction held 6 bases outside the gene matches. The CDR3 covers 16 residues. The CDR3 nucleotides read TGTGCCAGCAGCTTACAGACTAGCAGAGCCTACAATGAGCAGTTCTTC. This sequence encodes CASSLQTSRAYNEQFF.

At least ten counts were recorded for this clone. The chain links TRBV11-3 to TRBJ2-5; 7 bases agree with TRBD2. The CDR3 contains 15 residues. Per the germline V gene, CDR1 is SGHNT and CDR2 is YENEEA. V lost 5 bases, J lost 5 bases, and 11 bases stayed unmatched. The CDR3: CASSGRRERAETQYF. The CDR3 nucleotides read TGTGCCAGCAGCGGTAGGCGGGAGAGAGCGGAGACCCAGTACTTC.

The table lists this clone with a few counts. V usage is TRBV6-2 or TRBV6-3 and J usage is TRBJ2-2; D remains ambiguous. The CDR3 runs to 15 residues. In germline, CDR1 is MNHEY, CDR2 SVGEGT. V was pared by 9 bases and J by 4 bases, with 18 bases between. The CDR3 loop is CARLFSLVGTGELFF. Written as DNA, the CDR3 is TGTGCCAGACTCTTCAGCTTGGTCGGCACCGGGGAGCTGTTTTTT.

This clone was found a few times. V gene TRBV6-2 or TRBV6-3 combines with J gene TRBJ2-6; D not resolved. V lost 4 bases and J lost 6, with 10 bases in between. Germline values: CDR1 MNHEY, CDR2 SVGEGT. This CDR3 spans 14 amino acids. The CDR3 nucleotides read TGTGCCAGCAGTTGGCACCAGATGGCCAACGTCCTGACTTTC. Translation: CASSWHQMANVLTF.

By sample fraction, this clone is medium-sized. The chain carries TRBV2 and TRBJ2-2, with no clear D. The germline V and J ends were trimmed by 4 bases and 2 bases, with 2 bases remaining between them. CDR3 length: 12 amino acids. Germline V gene sequence: CDR1 SNHLY, CDR2 FYNNEI. CDR3 nucleotide sequence: TGTGCCAGCAGTGCAAACACCGGGGAGCTGTTTTTT. Encoded protein: CASSANTGELFF.

This chain links TRBV12-3 or TRBV12-4 with TRBJ1-1; D remains unclear. The V gene lost 6 bases and the J gene lost 13 bases, with 15 bases spanning the gap. CDR3 length: 11 residues. The CDR3 nucleotides read TGTGCCAGCAGCGGGCCGGGGTCGTTTTTCTTT. Translating gives CASSGPGSFFF.

In its sample, this clone ranks as medium-sized (0.01 to 0.1%). The rearrangement links TRBV20-1 to TRBJ2-1; TRBD1 aligns across 11 bases. This CDR3 comprises 15 residues. From germline, CDR1 is DFQATT and CDR2 SNEGSKA (reference sequence). Germline trimming cut 0 bases from V and 8 bases from J; bases unmatched to any gene: 6. The CDR3 protein is CSARDRGTGGHEQFF. DNA for the CDR3: TGCAGTGCTAGAGATAGAGGGACAGGGGGACATGAGCAGTTCTTC.

This clone came up many times. Being one base from a much bigger clone, this may be a read error. In the same sample, other DNA sequences code for this CDR3. The chain is built from TRBV28 and TRBJ1-5; 7 positions match TRBD1. CDR1 is MDHEN and CDR2 is SYDVKM in the germline V gene. The CDR3 is made up of 12 amino acids. V dropped 8 bases and J dropped 6; count of bases not matched to a gene: 4. The DNA of the CDR3 is TGTGCCAGCCGACAGGGTTCTCAGCCCCAGCATTTT. This translates into CASRQGSQPQHF.

By sample fraction, this clone is medium-sized. This chain uses TRBV5-1 with TRBJ2-2; 11 bases are shared with TRBD2. J gave up 5 bases and V 7 bases, and 7 bases lay outside the gene matches. CDR3 length equals 15 residues. CDR1 and CDR2 (germline): SGHRS, YFSETQ. Here the CDR3 DNA reads TGCGCCAGCGTGGCACTAGCGGGAGATACCGGGGAGCTGTTTTTT. Protein sequence: CASVALAGDTGELFF.

Concerning this clone itself: Compared with germline, one end of the junction differs, possibly owing to a read error. The chain employs TRBV11-2 and TRBJ1-1; a weak D match, TRBD1 (6 bases). Per the germline V gene, CDR1 is SGHAT and CDR2 is FQNNGV. This CDR3 contains 12 residues. In DNA, the CDR3 is TGTGCCAGCAGCTTAAACCGGGGGGCGGCTTACTTT. Encoded protein: CASSLNRGAAYF.

The CDR3: CASSPRQGDREQYF. CDR3 nucleotide sequence: TGCGCCAGCAGCCCCCGACAGGGGGACAGGGAGCAGTACTTC. The chain couples TRBV4-3 to TRBJ2-7; 9 bases map to TRBD1. Germline CDR1 reads LGHNA; CDR2 reads YSLEER. The CDR3 covers 14 residues. V lost 4 bases, J lost 7 bases, and 8 bases stayed unmatched.

V and J are TRBV4-3 and TRBJ1-1; D may be TRBD1 (6 bases). This CDR3 comprises 14 residues. Trimming shortened V by 0 bases and J by 4 bases, and 9 bases separated the two germline ends. Germline-derived CDR1 and CDR2 are LGHNA and YSLEER. In nucleotides, the CDR3 is TGCGCCAGCAGCCAAGATAGCAGGGGCACTGAAGCTTTCTTT. This encodes CASSQDSRGTEAFF.